Below, 11 T cell receptor beta chains from the same sample are listed, as sequenced in a study of blood T cell repertoires in COVID-19. Profiled with immunoSEQ multiplex PCR; TCRdb holds only in-frame clones, not every one. This sample has about 170,000 clones; roughly 80% occur once, and the top ten carry about a tenth. Sequencing was carried out using peripheral blood. All receptors come from a man in his 70s with active or convalescent COVID-19.

The chain is built from TRBV7-8 and TRBJ2-1; perhaps TRBD2 as D (6 bases). The CDR3 length is 15 residues. V shed 5 bases and J shed 0 bases, with 11 bases lying between them. The germline CDR1 and CDR2 sequences are SGHVS and FQNEAQ. The CDR3 region has the DNA TGTGCCAGCAGCCCAGGCGGGGTCTCCTACAATGAGCAGTTCTTC. This codes for CASSPGGVSYNEQFF.

This rearrangement joins TRBV25-1 to TRBJ2-7; maybe TRBD2 (6 bases). This CDR3 region has 15 residues. V was trimmed by 1 base and J by 5 bases, leaving 15 bases between them. CDR1 and CDR2 from the germline V gene are MGHDK and SYGVNS. In nucleotides, the CDR3 is TGTGCCAGCAGTGAATCCCCGGGAGAGCTCCACGAGCAGTACTTC. Residues: CASSESPGELHEQYF.

The CDR3 spells CAWGRQYSNQPQHF. The DNA for the CDR3 is TGTGCCTGGGGGCGGCAGTATAGCAATCAGCCCCAGCATTTT. The rearrangement uses TRBV30 and TRBJ1-5; unclear D gene. Trimming removed 5 bases at V and 0 bases at J, with 11 bases between. The CDR3 consists of 14 residues. Germline CDR1 GTSNPN, CDR2 SVGIG (reference sequence). Supplemented by reference TRBV30 and TRBJ1-5, the full variable domain reads SQTIHQWPATLVQPVGSPLSLECTVEGTSNPNLYWYRQAAGRGLQLLFYSVGIGQISSEVPQNLSASRPQDRQFILSSKKLLLSDSGFYLCAWGRQYSNQPQHFGDGTRLSIL.

The chain carries TRBV6-2 or TRBV6-3 and TRBJ1-1; 9 bases are shared with TRBD1. The germline V gene encodes CDR1 MNHEY and CDR2 SVGEGT. Trimming removed 6 bases from V and 4 bases from J; junction bases left unmatched: 9. The CDR3 covers 15 residues. Written as DNA, the CDR3 is TGTGCCAGCAGGCCTCCGGGACAGGGAGTCACTGAAGCTTTCTTT. Encoded protein: CASRPPGQGVTEAFF.

The CDR3 here is CASSFRVSSTDTQYF. For the CDR3, the DNA is TGTGCCAGCAGTTTCCGGGTTTCTAGCACAGATACGCAGTATTTT. This rearrangement joins TRBV27 to TRBJ2-3; D is undetermined. The germline CDR1 and CDR2 sequences are MNHEY and SMNVEV (reference sequence). The CDR3 totals 15 residues. V gave up 3 bases and J gave up 0 bases, with 10 bases separating them.

The chain combines TRBV25-1 with TRBJ2-7; tentative D call: TRBD1 (5 bases). Germline loops: CDR1 MGHDK, CDR2 SYGVNS. The length of the CDR3 is 11 residues. The ends were cut back, 4 bases at V and 6 bases at J, with 7 bases in the middle. CDR3 protein: CASSVQGEQYF. The CDR3 nucleotides read TGTGCCAGCAGTGTCCAGGGCGAGCAGTACTTC.

V and J are TRBV29-1 and TRBJ1-2; TRBD1 matches at 8 bases. V dropped 3 bases and J dropped 8; count of bases not matched to a gene: 5. In germline, CDR1 is SQVTM, CDR2 ANQGSEA. The CDR3 runs to 12 residues. The chain's CDR3 is CSVDSGGDGYTF. The CDR3 region has the DNA TGCAGCGTTGATTCAGGGGGCGACGGCTACACCTTC. Variable domain in full (rest from reference TRBV29-1 and TRBJ1-2): SAVISQKPSRDICQRGTSLTIQCQVDSQVTMMFWYRQQPGQSLTLIATANQGSEATYESGFVIDKFPISRPNLTFSTLTVSNMSPEDSSIYLCSVDSGGDGYTFGSGTRLTVV.

The chain employs TRBV6-1 and TRBJ2-1, with D possibly being TRBD2 (5 bases). Per the germline V gene, CDR1 is MNHNS and CDR2 is SASEGT. CDR3 size: 15 residues. V lost 0 bases to trimming and J lost 5 bases, with 11 bases between them. The CDR3 bases are TGTGCCAGCAGTGAAGCGTCCCCCGGGGACAATGAGCAGTTCTTC. Its translation is CASSEASPGDNEQFF.

The chain uses TRBV12-3 or TRBV12-4 and TRBJ2-7; possibly TRBD1 for D (6 bases). V dropped 4 bases and J dropped 2 bases, with 9 bases sitting between them. This CDR3 is built from 13 residues. The CDR3 DNA is TGTGCCAGCAGTTCCGGGACAACCTACGAGCAGTACTTC. This sequence encodes CASSSGTTYEQYF.

The genes are TRBV29-1 and TRBJ1-6; 7 bases line up with TRBD1. Germline-derived CDR1 and CDR2 are SQVTM and ANQGSEA. V lost 6 bases, J lost 4 bases, and 3 bases stayed unmatched. The CDR3 totals 13 residues. The CDR3, as DNA: TGCAGCGTGACACAGGGGTATAATTCACCCCTCCACTTT. It translates to CSVTQGYNSPLHF.

This clone was recorded once. The chain has TRBV6-2 or TRBV6-3 and TRBJ2-5, with D maybe TRBD2 (6 bases). Trimming pared 2 bases from V and 0 bases from J, leaving 10 bases between. The CDR3 covers 15 residues. The germline gives CDR1 MNHEY, CDR2 SVGEGT. In DNA form, the CDR3 reads TGTGCCAGCAGTTACGGGGGGTCAAACCAAGAGACCCAGTACTTC. This codes for CASSYGGSNQETQYF.